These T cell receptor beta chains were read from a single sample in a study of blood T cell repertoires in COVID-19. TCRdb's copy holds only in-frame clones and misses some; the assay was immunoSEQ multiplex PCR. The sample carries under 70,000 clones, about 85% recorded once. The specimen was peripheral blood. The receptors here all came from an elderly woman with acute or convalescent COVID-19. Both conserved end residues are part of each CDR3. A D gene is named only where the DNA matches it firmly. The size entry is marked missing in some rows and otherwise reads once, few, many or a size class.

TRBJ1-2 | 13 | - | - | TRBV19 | CASSMGRVYGYTF | TGTGCCAGTAGTATGGGCAGGGTCTATGGCTACACCTTC
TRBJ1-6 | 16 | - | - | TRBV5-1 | CASSFSGGDQNSPLHF | TGCGCCAGCAGCTTTTCGGGTGGAGACCAAAATTCACCCCTCCACTTT
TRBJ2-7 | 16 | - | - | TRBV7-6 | CASSLGGGLNSYEQYF | TGTGCCAGCAGCTTAGGGGGCGGATTAAACTCCTACGAGCAGTACTTC
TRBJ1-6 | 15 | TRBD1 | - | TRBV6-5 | CASRQGASYNSPLHF | TGTGCCAGCAGGCAGGGGGCCTCCTATAATTCACCCCTCCACTTT
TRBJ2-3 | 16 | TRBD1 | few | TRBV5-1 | CASSVSGTGGPDTQYF | TGCGCCAGCAGCGTCTCCGGGACAGGGGGGCCAGATACGCAGTATTTT
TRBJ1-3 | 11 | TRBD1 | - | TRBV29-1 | CSAGQVNTIYF | TGCAGCGCCGGACAGGTGAACACCATATATTTT
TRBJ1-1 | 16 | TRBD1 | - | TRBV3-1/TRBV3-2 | CASSSGQGLLVTEAFF | TGTGCCAGCAGCTCGGGACAGGGACTCCTCGTCACTGAAGCTTTCTTT
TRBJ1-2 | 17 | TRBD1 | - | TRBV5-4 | CASSWGWAGGSNYGYTF | TGTGCCAGCAGCTGGGGGTGGGCAGGGGGATCTAACTATGGCTACACCTTC
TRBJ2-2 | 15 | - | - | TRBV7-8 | CASSLRGGAAGELFF | TGTGCCAGCAGCTTAAGAGGGGGGGCTGCGGGGGAGCTGTTTTTT
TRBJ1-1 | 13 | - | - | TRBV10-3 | CAISTGVNTEAFF | TGTGCCATCTCGACAGGAGTTAACACTGAAGCTTTCTTT
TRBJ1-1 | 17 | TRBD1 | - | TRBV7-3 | CASSPQPTGGSNTEAFF | TGTGCCAGCAGCCCCCAACCGACAGGGGGCTCGAACACTGAAGCTTTCTTT
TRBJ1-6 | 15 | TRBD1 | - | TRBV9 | CASSGTGGSGSPLHF | TGTGCCAGCAGCGGAACAGGGGGCAGTGGGTCACCCCTCCACTTT
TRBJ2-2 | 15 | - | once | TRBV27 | CASKRQGVNTGELFF | TGTGCCAGCAAGAGGCAGGGTGTAAACACCGGGGAGCTGTTTTTT
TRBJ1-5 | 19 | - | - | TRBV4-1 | CASSQDLDKARDSNQPQHF | TGCGCCAGCAGCCAAGATCTTGATAAGGCCAGGGATAGCAATCAGCCCCAGCATTTT
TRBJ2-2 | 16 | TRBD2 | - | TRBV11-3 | CASSRRLAGNTGELFF | TGTGCCAGCAGCCGTCGGCTAGCGGGCAACACCGGGGAGCTGTTTTTT
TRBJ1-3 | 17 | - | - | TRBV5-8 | CASSLGRMTVSGNTIYF | TGTGCCAGCAGCTTGGGACGGATGACAGTCTCTGGAAACACCATATATTTT
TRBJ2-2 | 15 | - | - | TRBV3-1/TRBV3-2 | CASSLGGARTGELFF | TGTGCCAGCAGCCTGGGGGGGGCGCGCACCGGGGAGCTGTTTTTT
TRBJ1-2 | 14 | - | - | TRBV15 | CATSRDRGSYGYTF | TGTGCCACCAGCAGAGATAGGGGCAGCTATGGCTACACCTTC
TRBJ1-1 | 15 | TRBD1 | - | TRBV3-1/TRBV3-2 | CASSRGIDRGFRAFF | TGTGCCAGCAGTCGCGGTATCGACAGGGGGTTCAGAGCTTTCTTT
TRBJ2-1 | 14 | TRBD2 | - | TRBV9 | CASSPRGERDEQFF | TGTGCCAGCAGCCCCCGGGGGGAACGCGATGAGCAGTTCTTC
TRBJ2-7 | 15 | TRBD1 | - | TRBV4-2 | CASSQDADRVGEQYF | TGTGCCAGCAGCCAAGATGCCGACAGGGTGGGCGAGCAGTACTTC
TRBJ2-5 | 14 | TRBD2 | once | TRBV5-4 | CASSPGLAGETQYF | TGTGCCAGCAGCCCGGGACTAGCCGGGGAGACCCAGTACTTC